The rows below give T cell receptor beta chains drawn from one sample of a study of T cell responses to AZD1222 COVID-19 vaccine. Some clones are missing from TCRdb's copy, which holds only in-frame ones; the method was immunoSEQ multiplex PCR. Altogether a few hundred thousand clones are present, 80% to 95% being singletons, with the ten largest covering around 0.5%. Sequencing used peripheral blood, obtained on day 0 of AZD1222 vaccination. The source of these receptors is an adult in good health. CDR3s include the opening cysteine and the closing phenylalanine or tryptophan. A D gene is named only where the DNA matches it firmly. Clone size is not always given. Where it is, it says once, few, many or a class for expanded clones.

-,13,TRBV3-1/TRBV3-2,-,TRBJ1-4,CASGYSTNEKLFF,TGTGCCAGCGGCTATTCAACTAATGAAAAACTGTTTTTT
once,14,TRBV27,TRBD1,TRBJ1-5,CASSHRDSNQPQHF,TGTGCCAGCAGTCATCGGGACAGTAATCAGCCCCAGCATTTT
-,15,TRBV11-2,-,TRBJ2-1,CASSLLSGGSNEQFF,TGTGCCAGCAGCTTATTGTCCGGGGGCAGCAATGAGCAGTTCTTC
-,16,TRBV10-2,-,TRBJ1-3,CASSERDTYSGNTIYF,TGCGCCAGCAGTGAGAGGGACACGTACTCTGGAAACACCATATATTTT
-,14,TRBV28,-,TRBJ1-6,CASSLTVYNSPLHF,TGTGCCAGCAGTTTGACGGTGTATAATTCACCCCTCCACTTT
-,14,TRBV27,-,TRBJ2-7,CASSSRTGPYEQYF,TGTGCCAGCAGTTCCCGGACCGGGCCCTACGAGCAGTACTTC
-,14,TRBV6-5,TRBD2,TRBJ2-7,CASMKLADSYEQYF,TGTGCCAGCATGAAACTAGCGGACTCCTACGAGCAGTACTTC
-,15,TRBV5-1,TRBD1,TRBJ1-3,CASSDGWTGGNTIYF,TGCGCCAGCAGCGACGGATGGACAGGTGGAAACACCATATATTTT
-,17,TRBV18,TRBD1,TRBJ1-2,CASSPVMDRGNSYGYTF,TGTGCCAGCTCACCTGTTATGGACAGGGGAAATAGCTATGGCTACACCTTC
once,14,TRBV6-4,-,TRBJ1-3,CASSGPRDGNTIYF,TGTGCCAGCAGTGGGCCCAGGGATGGAAACACCATATATTTT
-,15,TRBV6-5,-,TRBJ2-7,CASTRGGGGMYEQYF,TGTGCCAGCACCCGAGGTGGGGGCGGTATGTACGAGCAGTACTTC
-,17,TRBV28,TRBD2,TRBJ2-1,CASSLGNGRDIFNEQFF,TGTGCCAGCAGTTTAGGGAACGGGAGGGATATTTTTAATGAGCAGTTCTTC
-,15,TRBV28,TRBD1,TRBJ2-2,CASRPGQVDTGELFF,TGTGCCAGCAGGCCCGGACAGGTCGACACCGGGGAGCTGTTTTTT
-,16,TRBV7-2,-,TRBJ2-5,CASSLVVGGWQETQYF,TGTGCCAGCAGCTTAGTCGTGGGAGGATGGCAAGAGACCCAGTACTTC
-,12,TRBV28,-,TRBJ2-7,CASRTGGYEQYF,TGTGCCAGCAGAACTGGGGGATACGAGCAGTACTTC
-,13,TRBV30,-,TRBJ1-1,CAWNWGGGTEAFF,TGTGCCTGGAACTGGGGAGGGGGCACTGAAGCTTTCTTT
-,15,TRBV7-2,-,TRBJ2-7,CASSPTYWSSYEQYF,TGTGCCAGCAGCCCAACCTACTGGTCCTCCTACGAGCAGTACTTC
-,14,TRBV24-1,TRBD1,TRBJ1-2,CATSPGTGDYGYTF,TGTGCCACCAGTCCTGGGACAGGGGACTATGGCTACACCTTC
-,14,TRBV2,-,TRBJ1-5,CASSRQVGNQPQHF,TGTGCCAGCAGCAGGCAGGTGGGCAATCAGCCCCAGCATTTT
-,13,TRBV2,TRBD1,TRBJ2-5,CASSLQGAETQYF,TGTGCCAGCAGTCTACAGGGGGCAGAGACCCAGTACTTC
-,16,TRBV7-9,-,TRBJ2-3,CASSRGRGISTDTQYF,TGTGCCAGCAGCCGGGGCAGAGGGATCAGCACAGATACGCAGTATTTT
-,15,TRBV4-1,TRBD1,TRBJ2-3,CASSQDGTGIDTQYF,TGCGCCAGCAGCCAGGATGGGACAGGGATCGATACGCAGTATTTT
-,15,TRBV9,TRBD1,TRBJ1-2,CASSVTGTGDYGYTF,TGTGCCAGCAGCGTCACCGGGACAGGGGACTATGGCTACACCTTC
-,15,TRBV29-1,-,TRBJ1-2,CSVGGGAKGAYGYTF,TGCAGCGTTGGGGGGGGAGCCAAGGGAGCCTATGGCTACACCTTC
-,14,TRBV7-9,-,TRBJ1-4,CASSGRQGNEKLFF,TGTGCCAGCAGCGGAAGGCAGGGGAATGAAAAACTGTTTTTT
-,13,TRBV7-2,-,TRBJ2-1,CASSLGGISEQFF,TGTGCCAGCAGCTTAGGGGGAATCAGTGAGCAGTTCTTC
-,16,TRBV28,-,TRBJ2-2,CASSFSWRGPTGELFF,TGTGCCAGCAGTTTCTCATGGCGGGGGCCGACCGGGGAGCTGTTTTTT
few,14,TRBV2,TRBD1,TRBJ1-5,CASSGGTGNQPQHF,TGTGCCAGCAGTGGTGGGACAGGGAATCAGCCCCAGCATTTT
-,13,TRBV29-1,-,TRBJ1-1,CSVKRIVETEAFF,TGCAGCGTGAAGCGGATCGTTGAGACTGAAGCTTTCTTT
-,17,TRBV7-9,TRBD1,TRBJ2-1,CASSLGMTGSMHNEQFF,TGTGCCAGCAGCTTAGGAATGACAGGGTCTATGCACAATGAGCAGTTCTTC
-,15,TRBV7-6,-,TRBJ2-1,CASSLGGGEVYEQFF,TGTGCCAGCAGCTTAGGCGGGGGCGAGGTCTATGAGCAGTTCTTC
-,16,TRBV5-5,-,TRBJ1-2,CASSLDVGSSSYGYTF,TGTGCCAGCAGCTTGGATGTGGGCAGTTCTTCCTATGGCTACACCTTC
-,14,TRBV7-2,-,TRBJ1-1,CASSLDRGDTEAFF,TGTGCCAGCAGCTTAGACCGGGGAGACACTGAAGCTTTCTTT
-,13,TRBV2,TRBD1,TRBJ2-1,CASTGTGGNEQFF,TGTGCCAGCACCGGGACAGGGGGCAATGAGCAGTTCTTC
-,13,TRBV19,-,TRBJ1-1,CASSIERNTEAFF,TGTGCCAGTAGTATTGAGCGGAACACTGAAGCTTTCTTT
-,16,TRBV9,TRBD2,TRBJ2-1,CASSVVGEGWVNEQFF,TGTGCCAGCAGCGTAGTGGGGGAGGGTTGGGTCAATGAGCAGTTCTTC
once,14,TRBV5-1,-,TRBJ2-3,CASSLRASTDTQYF,TGCGCCAGCAGCTTGAGGGCCAGCACAGATACGCAGTATTTT
-,13,TRBV2,TRBD1,TRBJ1-6,CASSEDRISPLHF,TGTGCCAGCAGTGAGGACAGGATTTCACCCCTCCACTTT
-,13,TRBV5-6,-,TRBJ2-7,CASGRDITYEQYF,TGTGCCAGCGGCCGGGACATCACCTACGAGCAGTACTTC
-,13,TRBV29-1,-,TRBJ2-1,CSVEEGIPGEQFF,TGCAGCGTTGAAGAAGGCATTCCCGGTGAGCAGTTCTTC
-,14,TRBV2,-,TRBJ1-2,CASIGREGLDGYTF,TGTGCCAGCATAGGAAGGGAGGGGCTTGATGGCTACACCTTC
-,15,TRBV7-2,TRBD2,TRBJ2-7,CASSLEGLAVREQYF,TGTGCCAGCAGCTTAGAGGGACTAGCCGTGCGCGAGCAGTACTTC
-,15,TRBV2,TRBD1,TRBJ1-5,CASTRGQAGNQPQHF,TGTGCCAGCACTAGGGGACAGGCCGGCAATCAGCCCCAGCATTTT
-,13,TRBV19,-,TRBJ1-5,CASSIEANQPQHF,TGTGCCAGTAGTATTGAGGCCAATCAGCCCCAGCATTTT